This record concerns one T cell receptor (beta chain) sequence. Its antigen is unknown. The sample originates from a study of T cell responses to AZD1222 COVID-19 vaccine. Study findings and constraints: At study baseline, merely six AZD1222 recipients were seropositive. Reportedly, nearly half of unique spike TCRs recognized epitopes outside B.1.351/B.1.1.7 mutations. Sampled repertoires all dated from after the peak T cell response. The donor cohort was predominantly white British with a female majority, and clonal diversity may have been underestimated.

Assay used: immunoSEQ multiplex PCR; TCRdb lists only in-frame clones, some missing. Here the sample spans 110,000 to 150,000 clones, about 90% being singletons. Germline V CDR1 and CDR2: SGHTA, FQGNSA. CDR3 length: 13 amino acids. Trimming took 5 bases from V and 5 from J, leaving 12 bases between them. The V call is TRBV7-2, the J call TRBJ2-5; TRBD1 or TRBD2 may be the D gene (6 bases each). This TCR was sampled from an adult who received the AZD1222 COVID-19 vaccine. The sample in question was peripheral blood, obtained 28 days after the second AZD1222 dose. The CDR3 here is CASSPRRGETQYF. The CDR3 DNA follows: TGTGCCAGCAGCCCCCGGAGGGGGGAGACCCAGTACTTC. Complete variable domain (other parts from reference TRBV7-2 and TRBJ2-5): GAGVSQSPSNKVTEKGKDVELRCDPISGHTALYWYRQSLGQGLEFLIYFQGNSAPDKSGLPSDRFSAERTGGSVSTLTIQRTQQEDSAVYLCASSPRRGETQYFGPGTRLLVL.